This T cell receptor beta chain was profiled in a study of CD8 T cell repertoires and HIV-1 epitope variants. On the study more broadly: Each of Twenty-five Gag and Nef epitope peptides stimulated a separate culture. An uncultured baseline aliquot held 1M T cells.

By share, this clone ranks as medium-sized (0.01 to 0.1%). Its antigen is unknown. Broader study findings: Nine antigen-specific TCR beta clonotypes were found; roughly six seemed cross-reactive to variants.

This CDR3 contains 14 residues. The germline V gene has CDR1 MGHRA and CDR2 YSYEKL. V was cut by 0 bases and J by 1 base, with 3 bases left in between. TCRdb's table, derived via immunoSEQ multiplex PCR, lists solely in-frame clones and lacks some. The sample includes approximately 5,600 clones, around 73% of them seen just once. The V and J genes are TRBV4-1 and TRBJ2-2; no reliable D call. Sequencing input: cultured CD8+ T cells derived from PBMCs. The TCR originated in a male donor with HIV. CDR3 protein: CASSQDGNTGELFF. For the CDR3, the DNA is TGCGCCAGCAGCCAAGATGGGAACACCGGGGAGCTGTTTTTT.